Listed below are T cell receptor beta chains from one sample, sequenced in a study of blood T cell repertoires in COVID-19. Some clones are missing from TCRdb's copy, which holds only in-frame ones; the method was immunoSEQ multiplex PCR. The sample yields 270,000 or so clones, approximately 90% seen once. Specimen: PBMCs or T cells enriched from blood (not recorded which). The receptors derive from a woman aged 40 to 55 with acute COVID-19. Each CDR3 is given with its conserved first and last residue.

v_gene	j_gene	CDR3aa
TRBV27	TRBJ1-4	CASSFDRAGEKLFF
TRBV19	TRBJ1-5	CASSTPQGNQPQHF
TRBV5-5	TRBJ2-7	CASSPSYWTAPYEQYF
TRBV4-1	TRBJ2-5	CASSQDDRGGQETQYF
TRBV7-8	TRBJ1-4	CASSPQGTASRVNDEKLFF
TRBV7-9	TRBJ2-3	CAILLTSGKRDTQYF
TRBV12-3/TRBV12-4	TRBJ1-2	CASSPTTHGYTF
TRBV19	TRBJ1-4	CASRDRGDEKLFF
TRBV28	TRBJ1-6	CASSITGADYNSPLHF
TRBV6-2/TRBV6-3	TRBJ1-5	CASSPRTGYNQPQHF
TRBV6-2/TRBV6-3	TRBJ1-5	CASSYSAGQGGQPQHF
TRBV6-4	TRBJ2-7	CASMTGGPEQYF
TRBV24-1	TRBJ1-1	CATSDSFLGTAGETFF
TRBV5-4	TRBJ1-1	CASSLGRDRVGSGTEAFF
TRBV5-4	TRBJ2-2	CASSLKDFAGFNTGELFF
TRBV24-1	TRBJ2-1	CATGIAGAWDEQFF
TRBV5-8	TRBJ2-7	CASSLAATGNSYEQYF
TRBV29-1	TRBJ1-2	CSTREGDGYTF
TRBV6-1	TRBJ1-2	CASSEGTGNGYTF
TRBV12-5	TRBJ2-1	CASGFLNEQFF
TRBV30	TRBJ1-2	CAWSVREGYTF
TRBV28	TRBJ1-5	CASNTGGQLNQPQHF
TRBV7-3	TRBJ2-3	CASSFRGTDTQYF
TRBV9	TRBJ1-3	CASSVRPTGYGNTIYF
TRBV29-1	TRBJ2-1	CSVEDQLDSGNEQFF
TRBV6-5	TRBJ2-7	CASKRVSYEQYF
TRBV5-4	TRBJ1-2	CASSFRTGDYGYTF
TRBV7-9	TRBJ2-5	CASSLGLAGEVETQYF
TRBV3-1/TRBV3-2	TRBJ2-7	CASSQDIRRQYF
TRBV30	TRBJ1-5	CAWSQQGGAQPQHF
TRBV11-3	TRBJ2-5	CASSSFAGGQETQYF
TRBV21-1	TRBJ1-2	CASSGRDREGGGYTF
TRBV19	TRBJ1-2	CASSGAGNNYGYTF
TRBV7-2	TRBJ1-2	CASSSWTATYGYTF
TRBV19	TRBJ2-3	CASSWTSGTYTQYF
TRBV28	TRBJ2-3	CASSSLSGGRTDTQYF
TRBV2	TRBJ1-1	CASSPGEEAFF
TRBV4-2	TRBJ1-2	CASSQGGDGYTF
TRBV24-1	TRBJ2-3	CATSDRTGGVTDTQYF
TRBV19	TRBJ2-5	CASSIVGVSLETQYF
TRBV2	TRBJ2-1	CASRAGTTTQQFF
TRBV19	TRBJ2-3	CASMEGMASTDTQYF
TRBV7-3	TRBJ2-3	CASSLGDRGLTDTQYF
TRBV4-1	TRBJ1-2	CASSLNRGANYGYTF
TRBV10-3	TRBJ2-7	CAISEPKDSPGYEQYF
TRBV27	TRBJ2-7	CASSFGENSYEQYF
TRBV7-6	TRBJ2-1	CASSLSPSGGAAEQFF
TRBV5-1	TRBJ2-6	CASSPGTGGSGANVLTF